The clone carrying this T cell receptor beta chain has only a few counts. Antigen specificity is unknown. V was pared by 8 bases and J by 4 bases, with 4 bases of the junction left unmatched. The germline V gene has CDR1 SGHTA and CDR2 FQGNSA. The CDR3 is made up of 13 amino acids. With a J-beta primer mix and a sample-barcoded 5' primer, a second PCR ran about 7 to 12 cycles. MiXCR was run by TCRdb on the 5' RACE reads, yielding one entry per CDR3 protein. The table lists 1.5 million to 2 million distinct CDR3 sequences, about 28% of them singletons. This record belongs to a study of blood T cells in healthy people across ages. The people who gave samples were healthy Caucasians from Russia, aged 6 to 90. Each sample yielded at least 6 million isolated PBMCs. Study-level findings and limits: The fall in TCR beta diversity per million T cells was roughly linear with age. Expanded clonotype shifts may have been confounded, as the donors had an unknown CMV status.

This receptor was obtained from a woman aged 25-40 years in good health. Sequencing was done on a sample of blood. This chain connects TRBV7-2 to TRBJ2-3; TRBD1 aligns across 9 bases. CDR3: CASRTGAPDTQYF. As DNA, the CDR3 is TGTGCCAGCCGGACAGGGGCCCCAGATACGCAGTATTTT.